The T cell receptor (beta chain) under discussion was sequenced for a study of siplizumab effects on memory and regulatory T cells. General study points: The average Treg-derived proportion among mappable alloreactive CD4+ clones was 65% to 80% with siplizumab versus under 35% in controls. Siplizumab caused a significant drop in alloreactive sequences traceable to unstimulated CD4+ memory cells. Most proliferating CD4+ or CD8+ clones, roughly 80-97%, had no naive or memory assignment.

Here immunoSEQ multiplex PCR was the method, and the copy in TCRdb shows in-frame clones only, minus some. The data contain approximately 84,000 clones, approximately 95% of them singletons. As regards this clone: Its antigen is undetermined.

The CDR3 has 15 amino acids. V lost 5 bases and J lost 5; bases outside the gene matches: 10. Germline V CDR1 and CDR2: MNHEY, SMNVEV (reference sequence). The chain recombines TRBV27 with TRBJ1-2; TRBD1 aligns across 8 bases. The sequence came from a human donor in good health. The sequencing input was CD8+ T cells sorted from blood. CDR3 loop: CASSPRAGGDYGYTF. Here the CDR3 DNA reads TGTGCCAGCAGTCCTCGGGCAGGGGGCGATTATGGCTACACCTTC.